The 14 T cell receptor beta chains below all came from one sample that was sequenced in a study of post-analysis software for immune sequencing data. No cognate antigen is known for these TCRs. The study, taken as a whole, reports: Controls had lower frequencies than patients of about 5 TRBV segments, which included TRBV5-6, TRBV5-1 and TRBV20-1.

The TCR beta cDNA libraries carried unique molecular identifiers. TCRdb redid the calling of the PCR reads with MiXCR, one entry per CDR3 protein. The profile shows roughly 700,000 distinct CDR3 sequences, around 27% of them singletons. Sequences were obtained from blood. Receptor source: a girl aged 10 to 17 with multiple sclerosis.

This clonotype was seen a few times. This chain uses TRBV20-1 with TRBJ2-3, with D perhaps TRBD1 (6 bases). The CDR3 is 14 residues long. Trimming took 6 bases from V and 2 from J, leaving 15 bases between them. Germline CDR1 is DFQATT and CDR2 is SNEGSKA (reference sequence). CDR3 DNA sequence: TGCAGTGCCCGACAGGTCGGGAACACAGATACGCAGTATTTT. Translating it yields CSARQVGNTDTQYF.

The rearrangement links TRBV7-2 to TRBJ1-1; the D is unclear. The germline CDR1 and CDR2 sequences are SGHTA and FQGNSA. CDR3 length equals 12 residues. Deletions cut 1 base from V and 11 bases from J, with 11 bases between. Written as DNA, the CDR3 is TGTGCCAGCAGCTTAGGGATCGGTTTTGCTTTCTTT. This sequence encodes CASSLGIGFAFF.

This clonotype was found many times. The CDR3 DNA reads as TGTGCCAGCAGCCCCCGTGGCGGGGAATACGAGCAGTACTTC. Its translation: CASSPRGGEYEQYF. V usage is TRBV7-2 and J usage is TRBJ2-7, with D possibly being TRBD2 (6 bases). This CDR3 contains 14 residues. Germline CDR1 reads SGHTA; CDR2 reads FQGNSA. Trimming removed 5 bases at V and 4 bases at J, with 15 bases between.

The CDR3 sequence: CASSPRQGWGTDTQYF. CDR3 DNA: TGTGCCAGCAGCCCGAGACAGGGATGGGGCACAGATACGCAGTATTTT. V gene TRBV7-9 combines with J gene TRBJ2-3, with 7 bases that match TRBD1. CDR3 length equals 16 residues. J lost 1 base, V lost 5 bases, and 9 bases had no gene match. Germline CDR1 SEHNR, CDR2 FQNEAQ (reference sequence). Looking up the rest from reference TRBV7-9 and TRBJ2-3 gives the full variable domain: DTGVSQNPRHKITKRGQNVTFRCDPISEHNRLYWYRQTLGQGPEFLTYFQNEAQLEKSRLLSDRFSAERPKGSFSTLEIQRTEQGDSAMYLCASSPRQGWGTDTQYFGPGTRLTVL.

As concerns this clonotype: One end of the junction fails to match germline, which may point to a read error. This chain connects TRBV7-2 to TRBJ1-5; 10 nucleotides line up with TRBD1. The CDR3 covers 15 residues. The V gene's germline CDR1 is SGHTA and CDR2 FQGNSA. DNA for the CDR3: TGTGCCGGCAGCTTACTTCAGGGACAGGGGCAGCCCCAGCATTTT. Residues: CAGSLLQGQGQPQHF.

Only a few counts were recorded for this clonotype. CDR3 coding DNA: TGTGCCGGCGGCTCCCGGGGGCAGTTCGGAAACACCATATATTTT. Translation gives CAGGSRGQFGNTIYF. The rearrangement uses TRBV7-9 and TRBJ1-3, with a tentative D call TRBD1 (6 bases). This CDR3 region has 15 residues. The germline V and J ends were trimmed by 11 bases and 4 bases, with 21 bases remaining between them. Germline loops: CDR1 SEHNR, CDR2 FQNEAQ (reference sequence).

This clonotype was found a few times. No DNA is shown, since the ends of the CDR3 on it are uncertain; the CDR3 is the one TCRdb lists. The gene calls are TRBV18 and TRBJ2-1; whether TRBD1, the table's D call, matches the DNA was not checked. Germline CDR1 is KGHSH and CDR2 is LQKENI. The CDR3 spans 15 residues, counting both ends. The chain's CDR3 is CASRISGQGYNEQFF.

V is TRBV20-1 and J is TRBJ2-7, with D unclear. Trimming took 1 base from V and 4 from J, leaving 11 bases between them. CDR3 length: 13 residues. The V gene's germline CDR1 is DFQATT and CDR2 SNEGSKA (reference sequence). The CDR3, as DNA: TGCAGTGCTAGAGTTGGCAGGATTTACGAGCAGTACTTC. The encoded protein is CSARVGRIYEQYF.

The chain combines TRBV6-6 with TRBJ1-2; 8 bases are shared with TRBD1. CDR3 size: 13 residues. Germline trimming cut 7 bases from V and 5 bases from J; bases unmatched to any gene: 6. CDR1 and CDR2 (germline): MNHNY, SVGAGI (reference sequence). The CDR3 region is CASTPGQGYGYTF. The CDR3 nucleotides read TGTGCCAGCACCCCCGGACAGGGTTATGGCTACACCTTC.

This clonotype showed up just a few times. V is TRBV27 and J is TRBJ2-5; 9 positions match TRBD2. The CDR3 totals 14 residues. Per the germline V gene, CDR1 is MNHEY and CDR2 is SMNVEV (reference sequence). V shed 5 bases and J 5 bases; nucleotides not matched to a gene: 6. The CDR3, as DNA: TGTGCCAGCAGTCCGTTAGCGGGAGCGGAGACCCAGTACTTC. This gives the protein CASSPLAGAETQYF.

This clonotype occurred a few times. DNA for the CDR3: TGTGCCAGCAGCCGAGACGAGTTACTAGCCAAAAACATTCAGTACTTC. Translated, it gives CASSRDELLAKNIQYF. This rearrangement joins TRBV7-2 to TRBJ2-4; D gene ambiguous. The V and J ends lost 5 bases and 0 bases respectively, with 14 bases between them. The CDR3 is 16 residues long. Per germline, CDR1 SGHTA and CDR2 FQGNSA.

The table lists this clonotype with many counts. The CDR3 bases are TGTGCCAGCAGCCCAGGTAGCCAGGGTGAAGAGACCCAGTACTTC. Residues: CASSPGSQGEETQYF. This chain links TRBV7-9 with TRBJ2-5; perhaps TRBD1 as D (5 bases). Germline V gene data show CDR1 as SEHNR and CDR2 as FQNEAQ (reference sequence). The CDR3 runs 15 residues. Between the trimmed V and J ends, which lost 5 bases and 3 bases, there was a span of 16 bases.

This clonotype occurred a few times. This rearrangement joins TRBV29-1 to TRBJ1-2; D gene unclear. This CDR3 is 11 amino acids long. The ends were cut back, 7 bases at V and 8 bases at J, with 14 bases in the middle. Germline CDR1 SQVTM, CDR2 ANQGSEA. The CDR3 bases are TGCAGCGCGCTCAGCCCTAAAGGCTACACCTTC. This sequence encodes CSALSPKGYTF.

The CDR3 reads CASSVNGGSNQPQHF. The CDR3 region has the DNA TGTGCCAGCAGCGTGAACGGCGGGAGCAATCAGCCCCAGCATTTT. The chain employs TRBV9 and TRBJ1-5; no definite D call. Germline lookup yields CDR1 SGDLS and CDR2 YYNGEE. V was cut by 2 bases and J by 1 base, with 10 bases left in between. This CDR3 is built from 15 residues.